These 15 T cell receptor beta chains share one sample of origin, sequenced in a study of cytomegalovirus exposure and HLA in healthy donors. PCR used 60 Vbeta primers and 13 Jbeta primers. Using immunoSEQ multiplex PCR, the repertoire was profiled, and TCRdb retains in-frame clones only, with some absent. The sample lists about 160,000 clones; 84% were seen once. The material sequenced was PBMCs. The receptors come from a man aged 50 to 60 in good health and CMV-seropositive.

This clone has only a few counts. The V gene is TRBV11-1, the J gene TRBJ1-3; D not resolved. Trimming stripped 5 bases from V and 3 bases from J, with 11 bases between. In germline, CDR1 is SGHAT, CDR2 FQDESV (reference sequence). The CDR3 is 14 amino acids. The CDR3 DNA is TGTGCCAGCAGCCCCCAAACAGATGGAAACACCATATATTTT. It encodes CASSPQTDGNTIYF. Together with reference TRBV11-1 and TRBJ1-3, the CDR3 gives the full variable domain: EAEVAQSPRYKITEKSQAVAFWCDPISGHATLYWYRQILGQGPELLVQFQDESVVDDSQLPKDRFSAERLKGVDSTLKIQPAELGDSAMYLCASSPQTDGNTIYFGEGSWLTVV.

This chain links TRBV5-4 with TRBJ1-4; maybe TRBD1 (6 bases). V shed 4 bases and J shed 6 bases, with 19 bases lying between them. The length of the CDR3 is 16 residues. Germline CDR1 SGHNT, CDR2 YYREEE (reference sequence). The CDR3 sequence is CASSILPRGRDEKLFF. CDR3 coding DNA: TGTGCCAGCAGCATCCTGCCCAGGGGCCGGGATGAAAAACTGTTTTTT.

The gene calls are TRBV19 and TRBJ2-2; D not resolved. Trimming shortened V by 5 bases and J by 3 bases, and 19 bases separated the two germline ends. Looked up from germline, CDR1 is LNHDA and CDR2 is SQIVND (reference sequence). This CDR3 region has 17 residues. CDR3 residues: CASSPPPGSSHTGELFF. CDR3 sequence (DNA): TGTGCCAGTAGTCCCCCCCCCGGGTCCAGCCACACCGGGGAGCTGTTTTTT. Combining the CDR3 with reference TRBV19 and TRBJ2-2 gives the whole variable domain DGGITQSPKYLFRKEGQNVTLSCEQNLNHDAMYWYRQDPGQGLRLIYYSQIVNDFQKGDIAEGYSVSREKKESFPLTVTSAQKNPTAFYLCASSPPPGSSHTGELFFGEGSRLTVL.

V gene TRBV15 combines with J gene TRBJ1-5; 7 bases are a match to TRBD1. This CDR3 region has 17 residues. The ends lost 0 bases at V and 4 bases at J; junction bases unmatched: 9. The germline CDR1 and CDR2 sequences are LNHNV and YYDKDF (reference sequence). In DNA, the CDR3 is TGTGCCACCAGCAGAGATAGCGCAGGGGGATGGAATCAGCCCCAGCATTTT. Protein: CATSRDSAGGWNQPQHF.

This clone appeared a single time. The rearrangement joins TRBV2 to TRBJ2-3, with 15 bases identical to TRBD2. V lost 1 base and J lost 15; bases outside the gene matches: 8. Germline assignment: CDR1 SNHLY and CDR2 FYNNEI. The CDR3 consists of 15 residues. CDR3 DNA sequence: TGTGCCAGCAGTGAAGGGAGGACTAGCGGGGGGGCAAGATATTTT. Translating gives CASSEGRTSGGARYF.

The chain recombines TRBV6-1 with TRBJ1-5, with D possibly TRBD1 on 5 matching bases. The length of the CDR3 is 13 residues. V was clipped by 7 bases and J by 7 bases, with 14 bases between them. Germline values: CDR1 MNHNS, CDR2 SASEGT. The CDR3 is CASISWGGQPQHF. As DNA, the CDR3 is TGTGCCAGCATCTCGTGGGGGGGGCAGCCCCAGCATTTT.

This chain uses TRBV6-5 with TRBJ2-3; D might be TRBD1 (7 bases). This CDR3 region has 13 residues. Germline CDR1 is MNHEY and CDR2 is SVGAGI. With 6 bases removed from V and 8 bases from J, the gap between germline ends came to 15 bases. CDR3 coding DNA: TGTGCCAGCAGCTCCAGCCAGGGGGGTACGCAGTATTTT. As protein: CASSSSQGGTQYF.

The rearrangement joins TRBV6-5 to TRBJ2-7, with 9 bases fitting TRBD1. The junction had 9 bases not matched to a gene; V was cut back by 6 bases and J by 6 bases. Germline V gives CDR1 MNHEY, CDR2 SVGAGI. The CDR3 length is 14 residues. The CDR3 region has the DNA TGTGCCAGCAGCAACAACAGGGGGCTCGGCGAGCAGTACTTC. This sequence encodes CASSNNRGLGEQYF.

CDR3 loop: CASSSSGTGSGPVGYTF. The CDR3 bases are TGCGCCAGCAGCTCTTCCGGGACAGGGAGTGGTCCCGTAGGCTACACCTTC. The chain recombines TRBV5-1 with TRBJ1-2, with 9 bases lining up with TRBD1. CDR1 and CDR2 from the germline V gene are SGHRS and YFSETQ. This CDR3 spans 17 amino acids. The V and J ends lost 3 bases and 8 bases, in that order; junction bases with no gene match: 17.

This chain uses TRBV29-1 with TRBJ2-5; D uncertain. V was shortened by 3 bases and J by 4 bases, with 3 bases between the two germline ends. The CDR3 contains 10 residues. Germline CDR1 is SQVTM and CDR2 is ANQGSEA. DNA for the CDR3: TGCAGCGTTGAGGCAGAGACCCAGTACTTC. Translating it yields CSVEAETQYF.

V gene TRBV10-3 combines with J gene TRBJ2-1, with 7 positions matching TRBD2. V lost 11 bases and J lost 5; bases outside the gene matches: 0. The CDR3 totals 10 residues. Per the germline V gene, CDR1 is ENHRY and CDR2 is SYGVKD. The CDR3 nucleotides read TGTGCCGCGGGGGACAATGAGCAGTTCTTC. The encoded protein is CAAGDNEQFF.

The V gene is TRBV2, the J gene TRBJ2-5, with TRBD1 matching over 9 bases. Germline assignment: CDR1 SNHLY and CDR2 FYNNEI. V trimming: 5 bases; J trimming: 5 bases; junction bases outside the gene matches: 15. CDR3 length: 17 amino acids. CDR3 amino acids: CASSPGTGRGKGETQYF. The CDR3 coding sequence is TGTGCCAGCAGTCCCGGGACAGGGCGGGGAAAGGGGGAGACCCAGTACTTC.

This sequence joins TRBV2 and TRBJ1-6; D is unresolved. The length of the CDR3 is 12 residues. V was shortened by 6 bases and J by 6 bases, with 6 bases between the two germline ends. The germline V gene has CDR1 SNHLY and CDR2 FYNNEI. The CDR3 DNA reads as TGTGCCAGCAGCGTCAGTAATTCACCCCTCCACTTT. Translated, it gives CASSVSNSPLHF.

A single count supports this clone. The rearrangement uses TRBV15 and TRBJ1-1; the match to TRBD1 covers 8 bases. Germline V gene lookup returns CDR1 LNHNV and CDR2 YYDKDF (reference sequence). The CDR3 is made up of 15 amino acids. V was clipped by 4 bases and J by 4 bases; unmatched bases: 8. CDR3 bases: TGTGCCACCAGCACTCGGACAGGGTTGACCACTGAAGCTTTCTTT. Amino acid sequence: CATSTRTGLTTEAFF.

V and J are TRBV7-6 and TRBJ1-4; the D is unclear. Trimming removed 5 bases at V and 6 bases at J, with 13 bases between. This CDR3 region has 14 residues. Germline V lookup: CDR1 SGHVS, CDR2 FNYEAQ. CDR3 residues: CASSTSSGYEKLFF. The CDR3, as DNA: TGTGCCAGCAGCACCTCTTCGGGGTATGAAAAACTGTTTTTT. Drawing the rest from reference TRBV7-6 and TRBJ1-4, the complete variable domain is GAGVSQSPRYKVTKRGQDVALRCDPISGHVSLYWYRQALGQGPEFLTYFNYEAQQDKSGLPNDRFSAERPEGSISTLTIQRTEQRDSAMYRCASSTSSGYEKLFFGSGTQLSVL.